A selection of T cell receptor beta chains follows, all from one sample in a study of shared clonotypes between healthy human individuals. The assay was immunoSEQ multiplex PCR, and TCRdb's table has in-frame clones only and misses some. Of around 690,000 clones listed, about nine tenths are singletons. The sequenced material came from memory CD8+ T cells from PBMCs. These TCRs come from a man aged 18 to 29 in good health. Some clones in this sample may be carry-over from other donors' samples. Both conserved end residues are part of each CDR3. D genes are given only for firm matches. Clone size is not always given. Where it is, it says once, few, many or a class for expanded clones.

D: -; size: -; J: TRBJ2-1; V: TRBV7-9; DNA: TGTGCCAGCAGCTTTGCCACCGGGACTCTCATTGAGCAGTTCTTC; CDR3: CASSFATGTLIEQFF
D: -; size: -; J: TRBJ1-2; V: TRBV4-1; DNA: TGCGCCAGCAGCCAAGATTTTTGGGGCATCTATGGCTACACCTTC; CDR3: CASSQDFWGIYGYTF
D: -; size: -; J: TRBJ2-1; V: TRBV28; DNA: TGTGCCAGCAGGAATACAGGGTCCAATGAGCAGTTCTTC; CDR3: CASRNTGSNEQFF
D: -; size: -; J: TRBJ1-4; V: TRBV5-6; DNA: TGTGCCAGCAGCCCGGGATACGAAGAGGAAAAACTGTTTTTT; CDR3: CASSPGYEEEKLFF
D: -; size: -; J: TRBJ2-7; V: TRBV9; DNA: TGTGCCAGCAGCCCGGAAGGACAGCCCTACGAGCAGTACTTC; CDR3: CASSPEGQPYEQYF
D: -; size: few; J: TRBJ2-7; V: TRBV28; DNA: TGTGCCAGTTTCGGGGCAGGGACCCCCTACGAGCAGTACTTC; CDR3: CASFGAGTPYEQYF
D: -; size: -; J: TRBJ2-5; V: TRBV4-1; DNA: TGCGCCAGCAGCCAAGACTCTACACCCGCGGCGACCCAGTACTTC; CDR3: CASSQDSTPAATQYF
D: -; size: -; J: TRBJ1-2; V: TRBV27; DNA: TGTGCCAGCAGGGGGCTTGGGTCCTATGGCTACACCTTC; CDR3: CASRGLGSYGYTF
D: TRBD2; size: -; J: TRBJ2-5; V: TRBV4-3; DNA: TGCGCCAGCAGCCAGGGACTAGCGGGCGCGGAGACCCAGTACTTC; CDR3: CASSQGLAGAETQYF
D: -; size: -; J: TRBJ1-1; V: TRBV6-5; DNA: TGTGCCAGCAGTAGGGGGATGAACACTGAAGCTTTCTTT; CDR3: CASSRGMNTEAFF
D: TRBD1; size: -; J: TRBJ1-4; V: TRBV6-1; DNA: TGTGCCAGCAGTCAACAGACAGGGGTTTATGAAAAACTGTTTTTT; CDR3: CASSQQTGVYEKLFF
D: -; size: -; J: TRBJ2-1; V: TRBV27; DNA: TGTGCCACCCAAACTTCTGGTGATGAGCAGTTCTTC; CDR3: CATQTSGDEQFF
D: TRBD1; size: -; J: TRBJ1-1; V: TRBV18; DNA: TGTGCCAGCTCACCACCGATAAGGGGGCCGAACACTGAAGCTTTCTTT; CDR3: CASSPPIRGPNTEAFF
D: TRBD2; size: once; J: TRBJ2-3; V: TRBV29-1; DNA: TGCAGCGTTGACCCACTAGCGGGCACAGATACGCAGTATTTT; CDR3: CSVDPLAGTDTQYF
D: -; size: -; J: TRBJ2-1; V: TRBV27; DNA: TGTGCCAGCAGTTTAGCCTTGTACAATGAGCAGTTCTTC; CDR3: CASSLALYNEQFF
D: TRBD2; size: -; J: TRBJ2-1; V: TRBV7-9; DNA: TGTGCCAGCAGCATCAGCGGGATACGCTACAATGAGCAGTTCTTC; CDR3: CASSISGIRYNEQFF
D: -; size: once; J: TRBJ2-5; V: TRBV5-4; DNA: TGTGCCAGCAGCTTCGGGGGGCAGGAGACCCAGTACTTC; CDR3: CASSFGGQETQYF
D: TRBD1; size: -; J: TRBJ1-1; V: TRBV5-5; DNA: TGTGCCAGCAGCAACAGGGGCGGGAACACTGAAGCTTTCTTT; CDR3: CASSNRGGNTEAFF